This record covers a single TCR beta chain. Its antigen is still unknown. The read is 3 residues too short to cover the CDR3 end, so that end is filled in from the germline J gene. Every participant had a single incident cervical HPV16 infection, and prevalent HPV16 infections were excluded. Cervical HPV DNA was detected by MY09/MY11 PCR, and genotyping was performed by dot-blot hybridization. Roughly 15 mL of heparinized blood were centrifuged, and the buffy coat was aliquoted, frozen at -30°C, then stored at -80°C. QIAGEN kits were used to extract genomic DNA from buffy coat specimens. TCR beta CDR3 regions were amplified by multiplex PCR using the immunoSEQ assay from an average of around 1.2 ug genomic DNA per sample. Primer bias was corrected in the assay by using a complete synthetic TCR repertoire to establish an amplification baseline. Amplicons were sequenced on the Illumina platform. Regarding the original processing steps: Sequences were error-corrected by clustering with frequency ratios and a modified nearest-neighbor algorithm, then analyzed in the immunoSEQ Analyzer with IMGT gene definitions. At each rarefaction depth, TCR richness and evenness were averaged across 20 rarefaction repeats, and any sample with fewer sequences than the depth was left out. Relative abundances of V, D and J genes were compared between groups using Wilcoxon rank sum tests, with FDR correction applied. Blinded duplicates gave an intraclass correlation of around 96% for TCR richness and an average of 76.4% across some 62 gene segments. TCRdb carries this immuneACCESS record with in-frame sequences only. Its versions omit some clonotypes, under half of them owing to an unresolved V gene in the studies checked, with the rest unexplained. The DNA gave D and trimming, while V, J and clone size come from that table. The table for this sample lists about 26,000 clones. Roughly 11% of the sample comes from the top ten.

This record belongs to a study of T cells in women clearing cervical HPV infection (dated by TCRdb to the late 2010s). Study-level background: Cases were under 30 women with histologically confirmed HPV16-related CIN3 or worse, including a couple of invasive cancers. The approximately 25 controls were women who cleared a single incident HPV16 infection within 12 months without developing precancer or cancer. Blood from cases was collected at the visit at which the lesion was first identified, whereas blood from controls was collected once infection was no longer detected. For cases, a median interval of approximately 140 days, with an interquartile range of about 90 to 210 days, was observed between lesion detection and blood sampling. Because only a few women had HLA typing data, the possibility that HLA type acted as a confounder could not be ruled out. This exploratory proof-of-principle case-control study, nested within the Guanacaste HPV Natural History Study in Costa Rica, compared TCR repertoires among women with different cervical HPV16 outcomes. Cases and controls were matched on age within five years and on year of sample collection. A median age of approximately 30 years was observed in cases versus 37 to 40 in controls, and no significant differences in baseline characteristics were found. In the parent cohort, fewer than 13,000 women aged 18 or older were enrolled in Guanacaste, Costa Rica, during about 1993 to 1994 and were followed for six to seven years. As quality controls, five blinded duplicates were added to each group, bringing the total to 60 or so samples made up of 50 or so participants and about ten replicates. What the work shows at the level of the full study, not this receptor alone: The cross-sectional design could not show whether the associations came before the infection or were a result of it, and neither effector/memory subsets nor HPV-specific T cells were isolated. T-cell numbers per sample were unknown, so richness differences could reflect varying T-cell content rather than repertoire biology. CIN3+ cases had significantly higher TCR repertoire richness than controls across sequencing depths, but evenness did not differ between the groups. Cases were distinguished from controls with an estimated AUC of about 0.8 by random forest classifiers combining richness and V gene abundances. Lower TRBV6-7 relative abundance was observed in cases than in controls (approximately 0.1% versus 0.16%; Bonferroni P = 0.0008).

Trimming removed 4 bases from V and 3 bases from J; the gene matches leave 7 bases unexplained. The germline V gene sets CDR1 to SNHLY and CDR2 to FYNNEI. Including the terminal cysteine and phenylalanine, the CDR3 comprises 15 residues. The 36 bases shown cover part of the CDR3, and their frame starts at base 1. Recombination connected TRBV2 to TRBJ1-1, and TRBD1 aligns with 8 junction nucleotides. The sequenced sample was blood buffy coat. This receptor was identified in a woman aged 18 to 75 with a cervical HPV16 infection that either progressed to CIN3+ or cleared (not recorded which). The encoded CDR3 is CASSAQGASYTEAFF. The CDR3 bases that were read are TGTGCCAGCAGTGCGCAGGGGGCATCGTACACTGAA.